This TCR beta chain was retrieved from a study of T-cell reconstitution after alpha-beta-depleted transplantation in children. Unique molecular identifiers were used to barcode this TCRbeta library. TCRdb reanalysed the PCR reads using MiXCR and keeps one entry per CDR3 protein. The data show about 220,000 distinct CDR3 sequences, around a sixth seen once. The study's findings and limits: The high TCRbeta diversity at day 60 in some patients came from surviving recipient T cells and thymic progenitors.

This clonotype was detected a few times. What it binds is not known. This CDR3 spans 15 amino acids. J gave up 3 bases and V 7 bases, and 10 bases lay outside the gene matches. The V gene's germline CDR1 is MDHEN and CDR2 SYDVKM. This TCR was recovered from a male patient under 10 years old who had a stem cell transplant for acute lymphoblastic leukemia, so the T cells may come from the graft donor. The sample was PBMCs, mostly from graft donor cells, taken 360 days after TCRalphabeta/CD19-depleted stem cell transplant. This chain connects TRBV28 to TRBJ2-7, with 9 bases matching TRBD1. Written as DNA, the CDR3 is TGTGCCAGCAACGGGGGGACAGGGCCTTTCTACGAGCAGTACTTC. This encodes CASNGGTGPFYEQYF.